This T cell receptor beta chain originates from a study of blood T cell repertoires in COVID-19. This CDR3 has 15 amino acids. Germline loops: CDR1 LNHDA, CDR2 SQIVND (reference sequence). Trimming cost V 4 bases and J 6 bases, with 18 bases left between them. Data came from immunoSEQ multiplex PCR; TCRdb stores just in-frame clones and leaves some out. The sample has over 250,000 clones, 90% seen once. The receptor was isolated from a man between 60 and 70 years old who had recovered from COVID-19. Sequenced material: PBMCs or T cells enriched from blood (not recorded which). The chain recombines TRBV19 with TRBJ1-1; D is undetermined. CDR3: CASSTRPPRGPEAFF. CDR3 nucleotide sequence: TGTGCCAGTAGTACCCGACCGCCCCGGGGTCCTGAAGCTTTCTTT.